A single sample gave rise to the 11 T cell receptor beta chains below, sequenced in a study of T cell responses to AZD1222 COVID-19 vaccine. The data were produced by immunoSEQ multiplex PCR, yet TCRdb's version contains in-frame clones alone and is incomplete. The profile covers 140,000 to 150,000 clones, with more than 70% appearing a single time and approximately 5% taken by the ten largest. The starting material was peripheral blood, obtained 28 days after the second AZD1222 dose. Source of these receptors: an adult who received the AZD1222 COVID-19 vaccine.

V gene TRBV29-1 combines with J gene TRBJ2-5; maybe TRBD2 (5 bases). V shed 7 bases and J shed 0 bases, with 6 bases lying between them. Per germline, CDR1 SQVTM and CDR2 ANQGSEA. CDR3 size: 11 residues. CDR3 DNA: TGCAGCGCGGGGAACCAAGAGACCCAGTACTTC. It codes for CSAGNQETQYF.

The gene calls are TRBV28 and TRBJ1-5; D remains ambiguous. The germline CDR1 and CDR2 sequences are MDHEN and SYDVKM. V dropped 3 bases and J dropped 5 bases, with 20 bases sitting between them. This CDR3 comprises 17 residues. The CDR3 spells CASSLWQMRTTYQPQHF. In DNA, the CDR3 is TGTGCCAGCAGTTTGTGGCAGATGCGTACCACCTATCAGCCCCAGCATTTT.

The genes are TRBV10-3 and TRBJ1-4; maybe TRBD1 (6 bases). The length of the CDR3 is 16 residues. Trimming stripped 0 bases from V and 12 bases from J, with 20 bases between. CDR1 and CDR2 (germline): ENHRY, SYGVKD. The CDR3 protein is CAISESQSGAEGQLFF. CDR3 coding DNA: TGTGCCATCAGTGAGTCCCAATCGGGGGCCGAGGGTCAACTGTTTTTT.

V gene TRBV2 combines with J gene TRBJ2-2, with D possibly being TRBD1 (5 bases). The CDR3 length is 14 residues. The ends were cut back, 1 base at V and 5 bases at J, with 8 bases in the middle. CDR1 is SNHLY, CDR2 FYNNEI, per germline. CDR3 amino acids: CASSEEGVTGELFF. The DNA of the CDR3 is TGTGCCAGCAGTGAAGAAGGGGTGACCGGGGAGCTGTTTTTT.

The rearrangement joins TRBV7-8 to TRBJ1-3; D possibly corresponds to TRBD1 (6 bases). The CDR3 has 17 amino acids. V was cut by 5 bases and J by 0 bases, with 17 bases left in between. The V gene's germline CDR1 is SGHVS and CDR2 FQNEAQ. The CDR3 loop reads CASSQPPTGYSGNTIYF. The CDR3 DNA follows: TGTGCCAGCAGCCAACCCCCAACAGGGTACTCTGGAAACACCATATATTTT.

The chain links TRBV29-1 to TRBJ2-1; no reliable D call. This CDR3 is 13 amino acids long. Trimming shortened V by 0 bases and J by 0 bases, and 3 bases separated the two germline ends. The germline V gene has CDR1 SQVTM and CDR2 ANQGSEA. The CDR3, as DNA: TGCAGCGTTGAAGATCGCTCCTACAATGAGCAGTTCTTC. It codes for CSVEDRSYNEQFF.

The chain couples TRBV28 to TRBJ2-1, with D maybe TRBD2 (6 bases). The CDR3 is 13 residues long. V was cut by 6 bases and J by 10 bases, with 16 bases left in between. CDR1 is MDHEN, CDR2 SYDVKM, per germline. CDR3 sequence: CASRGGSPLEQFF. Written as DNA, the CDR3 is TGTGCCAGCAGGGGGGGTTCCCCCCTGGAGCAGTTCTTC.

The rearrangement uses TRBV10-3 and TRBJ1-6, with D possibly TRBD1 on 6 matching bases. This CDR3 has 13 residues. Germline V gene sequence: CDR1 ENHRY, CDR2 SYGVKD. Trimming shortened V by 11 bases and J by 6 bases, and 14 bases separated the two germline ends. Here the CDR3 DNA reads TGTGCCGTCTGGACAGTGGGTAATTCACCCCTCCACTTT. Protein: CAVWTVGNSPLHF.

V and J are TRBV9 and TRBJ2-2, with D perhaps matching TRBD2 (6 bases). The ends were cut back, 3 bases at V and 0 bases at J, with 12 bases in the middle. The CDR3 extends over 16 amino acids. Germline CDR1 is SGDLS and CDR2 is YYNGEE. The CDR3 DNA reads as TGTGCCAGCAGCGCCGTCGGCGGGGCGAACACCGGGGAGCTGTTTTTT. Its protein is CASSAVGGANTGELFF.

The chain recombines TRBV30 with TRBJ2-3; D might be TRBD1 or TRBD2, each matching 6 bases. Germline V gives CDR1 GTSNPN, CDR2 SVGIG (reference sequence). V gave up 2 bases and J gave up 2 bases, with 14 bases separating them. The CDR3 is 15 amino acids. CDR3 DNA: TGTGCCTGGAGTACAGGGACTCGATTCACAGATACGCAGTATTTT. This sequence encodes CAWSTGTRFTDTQYF. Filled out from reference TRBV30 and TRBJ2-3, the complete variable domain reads SQTIHQWPATLVQPVGSPLSLECTVEGTSNPNLYWYRQAAGRGLQLLFYSVGIGQISSEVPQNLSASRPQDRQFILSSKKLLLSDSGFYLCAWSTGTRFTDTQYFGPGTRLTVL.

CDR3 sequence: CASSPPTGGTGNTIYF. The DNA for the CDR3 is TGTGCCAGCTCACCACCGACCGGAGGCACTGGAAACACCATATATTTT. The chain has TRBV18 and TRBJ1-3; D ambiguous. This CDR3 has 16 amino acids. Germline V gene data show CDR1 as KGHSH and CDR2 as LQKENI. V lost 0 bases and J 2 bases, leaving 11 bases between the germline ends. Filled out from reference TRBV18 and TRBJ1-3, the complete variable domain reads NAGVMQNPRHLVRRRGQEARLRCSPMKGHSHVYWYRQLPEEGLKFMVYLQKENIIDESGMPKERFSAEFPKEGPSILRIQQVVRGDSAAYFCASSPPTGGTGNTIYFGEGSWLTVV.